These 22 T cell receptor beta chains originate from one sample sequenced in a study of blood T cell repertoires in COVID-19. Repertoires were generated with immunoSEQ multiplex PCR, while TCRdb's copy carries only in-frame clones and drops some. This sample has hundreds of thousands of clones; around 87% occur once, and the top ten carry approximately 1.6%. Sequenced input: peripheral blood. All receptors derive from a woman aged 40 to 50 who had recovered from COVID-19.

This clone occurred a few times. CDR3: CASSEGTGGNHYGYTF. As DNA, the CDR3 is TGTGCCAGCAGTGAGGGGACAGGGGGGAATCACTATGGCTACACCTTC. The rearrangement joins TRBV6-1 to TRBJ1-2, with 11 bases matching TRBD1. This CDR3 is built from 16 residues. CDR1 is MNHNS, CDR2 SASEGT, per germline. After removal of 3 bases from V and 3 bases from J, the junction contained 6 bases not matched to a gene.

V usage is TRBV5-6 and J usage is TRBJ1-1; D is unclear. V was shortened by 0 bases and J by 8 bases, with 11 bases between the two germline ends. The CDR3 is 13 residues long. Per the germline V gene, CDR1 is SGHDT and CDR2 is YYEEEE. The CDR3 sequence: CASSLVAYHEAFF. CDR3 in DNA: TGTGCCAGCAGCTTGGTGGCTTACCACGAAGCTTTCTTT.

V usage is TRBV9 and J usage is TRBJ1-1; D perhaps matches TRBD1 (5 bases). The CDR3 is 12 amino acids. V shed 4 bases and J shed 8 bases, with 12 bases lying between them. Germline CDR1 reads SGDLS; CDR2 reads YYNGEE. The CDR3 loop is CASSREGREAFF. CDR3 sequence (DNA): TGTGCCAGCAGCCGAGAGGGGAGGGAAGCTTTCTTT.

The chain joins TRBV5-8 to TRBJ2-7, with D possibly TRBD1 on 5 matching bases. Trimming shortened V by 0 bases and J by 2 bases, and 6 bases separated the two germline ends. Germline values: CDR1 SGHTS, CDR2 YDEGEE. The CDR3 is 13 residues long. The CDR3 sequence is CASSLGRAYEQYF. As DNA, the CDR3 is TGTGCCAGCAGCTTGGGCAGGGCCTACGAGCAGTACTTC.

This chain links TRBV10-3 with TRBJ2-7; D is possibly TRBD1 (5 bases). Trimming cost V 8 bases and J 0 bases, with 17 bases left between them. The V gene's germline CDR1 is ENHRY and CDR2 SYGVKD. The length of the CDR3 is 15 residues. The CDR3 DNA reads as TGTGCCATCGGAAAGGGGCCGGAAAGCTCCTACGAGCAGTACTTC. This gives the protein CAIGKGPESSYEQYF.

This clone was seen a handful of times. V usage is TRBV7-2 and J usage is TRBJ2-3; TRBD2 aligns across 12 bases. Trimming at V came to 5 bases and at J to 6 bases, leaving 9 bases not matched to a gene. Germline CDR1 SGHTA, CDR2 FQGNSA. The CDR3 covers 16 residues. The CDR3 nucleotides are TGTGCCAGCAGCCCCCGACTAGCGGGGGATGGGGATACGCAGTATTTT. It encodes CASSPRLAGDGDTQYF.

The V gene is TRBV6-2 or TRBV6-3, the J gene TRBJ1-4; tentative D call: TRBD1 (5 bases). Trimming removed 4 bases from V and 7 bases from J, with 16 bases in between. The CDR3 runs to 15 residues. Germline CDR1 and CDR2: MNHEY and SVGEGT. The CDR3 nucleotides read TGTGCCAGCAGTTCGGCCCTCCTGGGGGGTGAAAAACTGTTTTTT. It specifies CASSSALLGGEKLFF.

The J gene is TRBJ2-1, the V gene TRBV10-2; the D gene is possibly TRBD2 (5 bases). With 7 bases removed from V and 5 bases from J, the gap between germline ends came to 15 bases. The CDR3 covers 14 residues. The germline V gene has CDR1 WSHSY and CDR2 SAAADI. CDR3 residues: CASMPPIANNEQFF. For the CDR3, the DNA is TGCGCCAGCATGCCCCCCATAGCGAACAATGAGCAGTTCTTC.

This clone has a single count. In the same sample, other DNA sequences code for this CDR3. The chain couples TRBV6-5 to TRBJ1-1, with TRBD1 identical over 10 bases. Losses at the gene ends were 6 bases for V and 5 bases for J; bases not matched to a gene: 3. The CDR3 covers 13 residues. Germline V gives CDR1 MNHEY, CDR2 SVGAGI. The CDR3 protein is CASSRTGGTEAFF. CDR3 DNA sequence: TGTGCCAGCAGCCGGACAGGGGGTACTGAAGCTTTCTTT.

This chain connects TRBV14 to TRBJ2-7; 10 nucleotides match TRBD1. The germline CDR1 and CDR2 sequences are SGHDN and FVKESK. CDR3 length: 14 amino acids. V lost 8 bases to trimming and J lost 5 bases; unmatched junction nucleotides: 9. For the CDR3, the DNA is TGTGCCAGCGCCCTGGGACAGGGGTTCCACGAGCAGTACTTC. It is translated as CASALGQGFHEQYF. The entire variable domain, with the rest obtained from reference TRBV14 and TRBJ2-7, is as follows: EAGVTQFPSHSVIEKGQTVTLRCDPISGHDNLYWYRRVMGKEIKFLLHFVKESKQDESGMPNNRFLAERTGGTYSTLKVQPAELEDSGVYFCASALGQGFHEQYFGPGTRLTVT.

The V and J genes are TRBV21-1 and TRBJ2-3; TRBD2 is the table's D call and was not checked against the DNA. TRBV21-1 is deemed a pseudogene. The CDR3 is 19 residues long. CDR3 coding DNA: TGTGCCAGCAGCCCTGGGGCGGCTAGCGGGGGAGTTTCAACAGATACGCAGTATTTT. Translating it yields CASSPGAASGGVSTDTQYF.

The chain combines TRBV9 with TRBJ1-2; D gene unclear. Germline V gene sequence: CDR1 SGDLS, CDR2 YYNGEE. Trimming removed 4 bases from V and 4 bases from J, with 11 bases in between. CDR3 length equals 13 residues. The CDR3 protein is CASSQIQSYGYTF. CDR3 in DNA: TGTGCCAGCAGCCAGATACAATCCTATGGCTACACCTTC.

The J gene is TRBJ2-5, the V gene TRBV10-2; 9 bases match TRBD2. The CDR3 consists of 15 residues. The trim removed 2 bases at V and 4 bases at J, leaving 5 bases unmatched. Germline lookup yields CDR1 WSHSY and CDR2 SAAADI. CDR3 residues: CASSEVLAGTETQYF. The CDR3, as DNA: TGCGCCAGCAGTGAGGTTCTAGCGGGGACAGAGACCCAGTACTTC.

This clone was observed a single time. Additional DNA sequences in this sample encode the identical CDR3. The gene calls are TRBV4-1 and TRBJ1-1, with D possibly matching TRBD1 (5 bases). There are 15 residues in the CDR3. Per the germline V gene, CDR1 is MGHRA and CDR2 is YSYEKL. Trimming stripped 0 bases from V and 2 bases from J, with 10 bases between. CDR3 sequence (DNA): TGCGCCAGCAGCCAAGACGGCCAGGGTAACACTGAAGCTTTCTTT. Translation gives CASSQDGQGNTEAFF.

The chain is built from TRBV29-1 and TRBJ2-7, with 8 bases fitting TRBD2. Germline V lookup: CDR1 SQVTM, CDR2 ANQGSEA. The CDR3 runs to 17 residues. V dropped 0 bases and J dropped 4; count of bases not matched to a gene: 14. The CDR3 coding sequence is TGCAGCGTTGAAGACACCCACTTACAGCGGGGGCATTACGAGCAGTACTTC. It translates to CSVEDTHLQRGHYEQYF.

This chain joins TRBV10-3 and TRBJ1-2; weak D call: TRBD1 (6 bases). Germline-derived CDR1 and CDR2 are ENHRY and SYGVKD. CDR3 length equals 16 residues. Trimming took 3 bases from V and 8 from J, leaving 22 bases between them. The CDR3 here is CAISESKDSISWGYTF. CDR3 in DNA: TGTGCCATCAGTGAATCTAAGGACAGTATTTCATGGGGCTACACCTTC.

The chain combines TRBV4-3 with TRBJ2-1, with 8 bases aligning to TRBD2. The CDR3 runs to 17 residues. The J segment lost 0 bases and the V segment lost 2 bases, leaving 6 bases of the junction unmatched. In germline, CDR1 is LGHNA, CDR2 YSLEER. The CDR3 nucleotides read TGCGCCAGCAGCCAACAACCGGGAGGGAGCTCCTACAATGAGCAGTTCTTC. This sequence encodes CASSQQPGGSSYNEQFF.

This chain connects TRBV9 to TRBJ2-6, with 8 bases lining up with TRBD1. From germline, CDR1 is SGDLS and CDR2 YYNGEE. The J segment lost 0 bases and the V segment lost 3 bases, leaving 8 bases of the junction unmatched. The CDR3 totals 18 residues. The CDR3 DNA reads as TGTGCCAGCAGCGCCCGGGACAGGCTAAGCTCTGGGGCCAACGTCCTGACTTTC. It translates to CASSARDRLSSGANVLTF.

This clone was counted a single time. The V gene is TRBV12-5, the J gene TRBJ2-5; 9 nucleotides agree with TRBD1. Germline CDR1 and CDR2: LGHNT and FRNRAP. V shed 4 bases, J shed 2 bases, and the junction held 5 bases outside the gene matches. There are 15 residues in the CDR3. CDR3 nucleotides: TGTGCTAGTGGTTCCCTGACAGGGGGGCAAGAGACCCAGTACTTC. This gives the protein CASGSLTGGQETQYF.

This chain joins TRBV7-9 and TRBJ1-1; perhaps TRBD1 as D (6 bases). The CDR3 consists of 17 residues. Trimming took 0 bases from V and 8 from J, leaving 22 bases between them. CDR1 and CDR2 from the germline V gene are SEHNR and FQNEAQ (reference sequence). CDR3 nucleotides: TGTGCCAGCAGCTTAGCGCTGCGACAGGTACTTACGGGGGAAGCTTTCTTT. Its translation: CASSLALRQVLTGEAFF.

This chain connects TRBV2 to TRBJ2-1, with 7 bases that match TRBD1. The germline CDR1 and CDR2 sequences are SNHLY and FYNNEI. The CDR3 has 14 amino acids. V lost 6 bases to trimming and J lost 10 bases; unmatched junction nucleotides: 12. Written as DNA, the CDR3 is TGTGCCAGCAGGGGGCCTTCGACAGGGAACGAGCAGTTCTTC. Residues: CASRGPSTGNEQFF.

This rearrangement joins TRBV6-2 or TRBV6-3 to TRBJ2-2; weak D call: TRBD1 (5 bases). The germline V gene has CDR1 MNHEY and CDR2 SVGEGT. There are 14 residues in the CDR3. With 4 bases removed from V and 5 bases from J, the gap between germline ends came to 11 bases. CDR3 coding DNA: TGTGCCAGCAGTTCAGGGTCCGGAACCGGGGAGCTGTTTTTT. Translating it yields CASSSGSGTGELFF.